The 25 T cell receptor beta chains given below trace back to one sample, sequenced in a study of T cell responses to AZD1222 COVID-19 vaccine. TCRdb's table, derived via immunoSEQ multiplex PCR, lists solely in-frame clones and lacks some. Of fewer than 110,000 clones in the sample, roughly 87% were seen once. This specimen was peripheral blood, taken on day 0 of AZD1222 vaccination. These receptors were collected from an adult in good health.

This clone was seen more than once but under ten times. The V gene is TRBV20-1, the J gene TRBJ2-1, with 11 bases that match TRBD2. Germline CDR1 is DFQATT and CDR2 is SNEGSKA (reference sequence). The CDR3 has 16 residues. The V and J ends lost 3 bases and 3 bases, in that order; junction bases with no gene match: 7. CDR3 in amino acids: CSASPTSGGIYNEQFF. The CDR3 nucleotides read TGCAGTGCTAGTCCTACTAGCGGGGGCATCTACAATGAGCAGTTCTTC.

The chain employs TRBV5-6 and TRBJ2-3, with 14 bases fitting TRBD2. The CDR3 length is 17 residues. Trimming at V came to 1 base and at J to 2 bases, leaving 3 bases not matched to a gene. Looked up from germline, CDR1 is SGHDT and CDR2 is YYEEEE. CDR3 sequence: CASSLWGLAGVTDTQYF. CDR3 bases: TGTGCCAGCAGCTTGTGGGGACTAGCGGGGGTCACAGATACGCAGTATTTT.

The chain links TRBV10-3 to TRBJ2-3; TRBD2 matches 13 bases. Unmatched junction bases numbered 4, after V lost 7 bases and J lost 6 bases. Germline CDR1 and CDR2: ENHRY and SYGVKD. The CDR3 loop spans 14 amino acids. Here the CDR3 reads CAIKTSGGTDTQYF. In nucleotides, the CDR3 is TGTGCCATCAAGACTAGCGGGGGGACGGATACGCAGTATTTT.

The rearrangement joins TRBV7-2 to TRBJ1-1, with TRBD1 matching over 10 bases. The CDR3 is 14 residues long. Unmatched junction bases numbered 3, after V lost 4 bases and J lost 4 bases. Germline CDR1 is SGHTA and CDR2 is FQGNSA. CDR3 DNA sequence: TGTGCCAGCAGCTCGACAGGGGGCATCACTGAAGCTTTCTTT. It is translated as CASSSTGGITEAFF.

This rearrangement joins TRBV3-1 (or the pseudogene TRBV3-2) to TRBJ1-2; D is undetermined. V was shortened by 2 bases and J by 6 bases, with 13 bases between the two germline ends. The CDR3 extends over 14 amino acids. Germline V lookup: CDR1 LGHDT, CDR2 YNNKEL (reference sequence). The CDR3 nucleotides are TGTGCCAGCAGCCAAAAGAGGGAAGGAAATGGCTACACCTTC. Amino acid sequence: CASSQKREGNGYTF.

This chain uses TRBV5-5 with TRBJ1-1; D unresolved. This CDR3 has 14 residues. Per germline, CDR1 SGHKS and CDR2 YYEKEE (reference sequence). V lost 4 bases and J lost 0, with 10 bases in between. CDR3: CASSLGGLNTEAFF. CDR3 DNA: TGTGCCAGCAGCCTGGGAGGATTGAACACTGAAGCTTTCTTT.

This chain uses TRBV12-3 or TRBV12-4 with TRBJ1-2; the D is unclear. V dropped 3 bases and J dropped 8 bases, with 10 bases sitting between them. The CDR3 has 12 amino acids. The CDR3 DNA follows: TGTGCCAGCAGTTTGAGGGTAGGGGGCTACACCTTC. Its protein product is CASSLRVGGYTF.

The gene calls are TRBV30 and TRBJ1-5; no firm D call. This CDR3 comprises 13 residues. Trimming took 1 base from V and 7 from J, leaving 11 bases between them. CDR1 GTSNPN and CDR2 SVGIG come from the germline V gene (reference sequence). The CDR3 sequence is CAWSATEVQPQHF. The CDR3 bases are TGTGCCTGGAGTGCGACGGAGGTCCAGCCCCAGCATTTT.

The V call is TRBV6-4, the J call TRBJ1-6; weak D call: TRBD1 (6 bases). CDR3 length: 15 amino acids. CDR1 is MRHNA, CDR2 SNTAGT, per germline. Trimming left V 6 bases short and J 3 bases short, with 12 bases between. The CDR3, as DNA: TGTGCCAGCAGGGACAGAGCGGACTATAATTCACCCCTCCACTTT. Protein product: CASRDRADYNSPLHF.

The chain joins TRBV7-9 to TRBJ2-3; tentative D call: TRBD1 (6 bases). The CDR3 loop spans 15 amino acids. Trimming pared 5 bases from V and 0 bases from J, leaving 12 bases between. Germline V gene sequence: CDR1 SEHNR, CDR2 FQNEAQ (reference sequence). The CDR3, as DNA: TGTGCCAGCAGCCCTCGACAGGTTAGCACAGATACGCAGTATTTT. Amino acids: CASSPRQVSTDTQYF.

This clone has only one observation. The chain is built from TRBV19 and TRBJ1-2; TRBD1 aligns across 7 bases. Unmatched junction bases numbered 4, after V lost 8 bases and J lost 7 bases. The CDR3 contains 11 residues. Germline CDR1 and CDR2: LNHDA and SQIVND (reference sequence). The CDR3 region is CASRQGPGYTF. As DNA, the CDR3 is TGTGCCAGTCGACAGGGACCTGGCTACACCTTC.

The chain uses TRBV12-3 or TRBV12-4 and TRBJ1-4; D ambiguous. The CDR3 covers 13 residues. V shed 7 bases and J shed 4 bases, with 10 bases lying between them. CDR3: CASTPAGNEKLFF. CDR3 bases: TGTGCCAGCACCCCCGCTGGTAATGAAAAACTGTTTTTT.

The rearrangement links TRBV6-4 to TRBJ2-1; the match to TRBD1 covers 9 bases. The CDR3 is made up of 14 amino acids. Trimming cost V 4 bases and J 8 bases; bases outside gene matches: 6. Germline V gives CDR1 MRHNA, CDR2 SNTAGT. CDR3 protein: CASSGGTGSYEQFF. CDR3 sequence (DNA): TGTGCCAGCAGTGGTGGGACAGGGTCCTATGAGCAGTTCTTC.

The V call is TRBV30, the J call TRBJ1-2, with D perhaps TRBD1 (5 bases). Trimming removed 0 bases at V and 3 bases at J, with 11 bases between. This CDR3 has 14 residues. Germline loops: CDR1 GTSNPN, CDR2 SVGIG (reference sequence). CDR3 loop: CAWSVGGTYYGYTF. Here the CDR3 DNA reads TGTGCCTGGAGTGTTGGAGGGACCTACTATGGCTACACCTTC.

The chain combines TRBV6-5 with TRBJ2-3, with D unclear. The germline V gene has CDR1 MNHEY and CDR2 SVGAGI. The ends were cut back, 4 bases at V and 6 bases at J, with 8 bases in the middle. This CDR3 region has 12 residues. CDR3 amino acids: CASSSKSDTQYF. The CDR3 DNA reads as TGTGCCAGCAGTTCCAAATCCGATACGCAGTATTTT.

This chain links TRBV5-1 with TRBJ1-1, with TRBD1 matching over 8 bases. V lost 4 bases and J lost 4; bases outside the gene matches: 9. Germline-derived CDR1 and CDR2 are SGHRS and YFSETQ. The CDR3 is 15 residues long. CDR3 coding DNA: TGCGCCAGCAGCCCGGCGGACAGGGTATCCACTGAAGCTTTCTTT. Protein product: CASSPADRVSTEAFF.

The chain couples TRBV6-4 to TRBJ2-6; perhaps TRBD1 as D (6 bases). Deletions cut 5 bases from V and 0 bases from J, with 11 bases between. The CDR3 runs 16 residues. Germline lookup yields CDR1 MRHNA and CDR2 SNTAGT. The DNA for the CDR3 is TGTGCCAGCAGTTCCACAGGGTCCTCTGGGGCCAACGTCCTGACTTTC. Translation gives CASSSTGSSGANVLTF.

The CDR3 protein is CASSPFRGGPSSYEQYF. CDR3 nucleotide sequence: TGTGCCAGCAGTCCATTTAGGGGGGGTCCGAGCTCCTACGAGCAGTACTTC. The V gene is TRBV2, the J gene TRBJ2-7; the D gene is possibly TRBD2 (7 bases). Germline V gene sequence: CDR1 SNHLY, CDR2 FYNNEI. CDR3 length equals 17 residues. V lost 5 bases to trimming and J lost 0 bases, with 20 bases between them.

CDR3 nucleotide sequence: TGTGCCAGCAGCCAACGGCTCACGTGGAATTCACCCCTCCACTTT. This sequence encodes CASSQRLTWNSPLHF. The rearrangement links TRBV3-1 (or the pseudogene TRBV3-2) to TRBJ1-6; no definite D call. This CDR3 has 15 residues. Germline assignment: CDR1 LGHDT and CDR2 YNNKEL (reference sequence). Trimming left V 2 bases short and J 7 bases short, with 12 bases between.

V and J are TRBV18 and TRBJ2-2; TRBD1 aligns across 7 bases. The V and J ends lost 5 bases and 4 bases, in that order; junction bases with no gene match: 7. This CDR3 region has 15 residues. In germline, CDR1 is KGHSH, CDR2 LQKENI. The CDR3 DNA follows: TGTGCCAGCTCATTCGGACAGGAGAGCACCGGGGAGCTGTTTTTT. It codes for CASSFGQESTGELFF.

The V gene is TRBV19, the J gene TRBJ1-5; 7 bases map to TRBD1. The germline V gene has CDR1 LNHDA and CDR2 SQIVND (reference sequence). The CDR3 is 14 residues long. V gave up 6 bases and J gave up 6 bases; unmatched junction bases: 8. CDR3 residues: CASRAGGFSQPQHF. For the CDR3, the DNA is TGTGCCAGTAGGGCAGGGGGGTTCAGTCAGCCCCAGCATTTT.

The CDR3 region has the DNA TGTGCCAGCAGCAGACGGGGAAGGGAGAGCACAGATACGCAGTATTTT. This translates into CASSRRGRESTDTQYF. The V call is TRBV7-6, the J call TRBJ2-3; tentatively, D is TRBD2 (5 bases). CDR3 length: 16 amino acids. In germline, CDR1 is SGHVS, CDR2 FNYEAQ. Trimming took 5 bases from V and 0 from J, leaving 15 bases between them.

This chain connects TRBV28 to TRBJ1-4; 9 positions match TRBD1. Germline V gives CDR1 MDHEN, CDR2 SYDVKM. The CDR3 runs to 15 residues. The trim removed 5 bases at V and 10 bases at J, leaving 11 bases unmatched. The CDR3, as DNA: TGTGCCAGCAGTCCCTACGACAGGGGGAGGGGAAAACTGTTTTTT. As protein: CASSPYDRGRGKLFF.

This chain connects TRBV29-1 to TRBJ1-1; possibly TRBD1 for D (6 bases). The ends were cut back, 6 bases at V and 4 bases at J, with 9 bases in the middle. This CDR3 is built from 11 residues. CDR1 is SQVTM, CDR2 ANQGSEA, per germline. The CDR3 nucleotides are TGCAGCGTCGGACAGAGCACTGAAGCTTTCTTT. Translation gives CSVGQSTEAFF.

The V gene is TRBV2, the J gene TRBJ2-7; tentative D call: TRBD2 (5 bases). The CDR3 is 14 residues long. Germline CDR1 SNHLY, CDR2 FYNNEI. The ends were cut back, 6 bases at V and 0 bases at J, with 12 bases in the middle. The CDR3 sequence: CASRLARNSYEQYF. The CDR3 coding sequence is TGTGCCAGCAGATTAGCGAGGAACTCCTACGAGCAGTACTTC.